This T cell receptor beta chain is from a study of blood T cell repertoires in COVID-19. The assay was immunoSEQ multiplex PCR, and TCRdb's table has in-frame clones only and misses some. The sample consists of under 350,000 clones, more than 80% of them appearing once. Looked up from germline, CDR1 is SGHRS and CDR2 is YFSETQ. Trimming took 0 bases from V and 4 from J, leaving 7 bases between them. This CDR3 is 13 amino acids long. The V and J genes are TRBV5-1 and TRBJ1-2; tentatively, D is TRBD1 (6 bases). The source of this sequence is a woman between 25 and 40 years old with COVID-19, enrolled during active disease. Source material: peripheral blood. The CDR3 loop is CASSLDRAYGYTF. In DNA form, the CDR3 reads TGCGCCAGCAGCTTGGACAGGGCCTATGGCTACACCTTC.